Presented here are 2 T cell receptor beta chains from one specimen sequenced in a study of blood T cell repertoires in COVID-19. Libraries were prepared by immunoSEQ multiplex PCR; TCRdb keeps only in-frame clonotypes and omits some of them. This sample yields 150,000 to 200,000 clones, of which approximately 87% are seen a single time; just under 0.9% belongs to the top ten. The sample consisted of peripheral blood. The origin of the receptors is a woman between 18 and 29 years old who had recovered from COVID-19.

The CDR3 region is CASSNKPPGQGIGSGNTIYF. For the CDR3, the DNA is TGTGCCAGCAGTAACAAACCTCCGGGACAGGGGATCGGGTCTGGAAACACCATATATTTT. The rearrangement joins TRBV12-1 to TRBJ1-3; TRBD1 is the table's D call and was not checked against the DNA. TRBV12-1 is annotated as a pseudogene. The CDR3 covers 20 residues.

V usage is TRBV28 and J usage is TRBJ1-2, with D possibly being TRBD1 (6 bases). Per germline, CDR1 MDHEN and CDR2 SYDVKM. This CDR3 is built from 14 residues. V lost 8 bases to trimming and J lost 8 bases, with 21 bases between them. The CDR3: CASALGGAGRGYTF. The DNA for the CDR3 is TGTGCCAGCGCCCTGGGGGGGGCTGGGAGGGGCTACACCTTC.